This is a list of T cell receptor beta chains from one sample in a study of T-cell reconstitution after alpha-beta-depleted transplantation in children. TCRdb called the PCR reads again in MiXCR, with one record for every CDR3 protein. This sample has more than 550,000 distinct CDR3 sequences, with roughly a tenth found just once. This specimen was PBMCs from the stem cell graft donor, taken from the stem cell graft. The receptor source for this set is a human donor who donated a stem cell graft to a child with acute myeloid leukemia. The CDR3 runs from the conserved cysteine through the conserved F or W. The D gene is left open where the match is weak. A row's size may be missing; if present it is once, few, many or a size class.

clone_size,v_call,j_call,d_call,cdr3_aa,cdr3_nt
.,TRBV30,TRBJ1-5,TRBD1,CAWRADRGDQPQHF,TGTGCCTGGAGAGCTGACAGGGGAGATCAGCCCCAGCATTTT
.,TRBV20-1,TRBJ1-1,.,CSARRGGANTEAFF,TGCAGTGCTCGGAGGGGGGGGGCGAACACTGAAGCTTTCTTT
many,TRBV5-6,TRBJ2-3,.,CASSLRQGSGKAQYF,TGTGCCAGCAGCTTGCGGCAGGGCTCAGGGAAGGCGCAGTATTTT
.,TRBV5-1,TRBJ2-3,.,CASHPLVGTDTQYF,TGCGCCAGTCACCCCCTGGTCGGAACAGATACGCAGTATTTT
.,TRBV7-3,TRBJ1-3,.,CASSFGPNSGNTIYF,TGTGCCAGCAGCTTTGGACCGAACTCTGGAAACACCATATATTTT
many,TRBV29-1,TRBJ1-5,.,CSVVPGATQPQHF,TGCAGCGTTGTCCCGGGGGCGACTCAGCCCCAGCATTTT
many,TRBV10-3,TRBJ2-5,.,CAISESAEETQYF,TGTGCCATCAGTGAGTCGGCCGAAGAGACCCAGTACTTC
.,TRBV4-2,TRBJ1-4,TRBD1,CASSQADRANEKLFF,TGTGCCAGCAGCCAAGCGGACAGGGCTAATGAAAAACTGTTTTTT
few,TRBV5-6,TRBJ2-1,.,CASSLDGFQLYNEQFF,TGTGCCAGCAGCTTGGACGGGTTTCAGCTTTACAATGAGCAGTTCTTC
few,TRBV11-2,TRBJ2-7,.,CASSLDGGGLSYEQYF,TGTGCCAGCAGCTTAGATGGGGGGGGCCTCTCCTACGAGCAGTACTTC
.,TRBV18,TRBJ2-1,.,CASSPPTGGYNEQFF,TGTGCCAGCTCACCACCGACCGGGGGCTACAATGAGCAGTTCTTC
many,TRBV5-1,TRBJ2-7,.,CASSLAGAPAYEQYF,TGCGCCAGCAGCTTGGCTGGAGCTCCCGCCTACGAGCAGTACTTC
.,TRBV20-1,TRBJ2-2,.,CSARERGTGELFF,TGCAGTGCTAGGGAGAGGGGGACCGGGGAGCTGTTTTTT
few,TRBV20-1,TRBJ2-7,.,CSARDVRVYHEQYF,TGCAGTGCTAGAGATGTCAGGGTTTACCACGAGCAGTACTTC
few,TRBV6-1,TRBJ2-5,.,CASSILGAQETQYF,.
many,TRBV12-3/TRBV12-4,TRBJ2-3,.,CASTHRDIPPDTQYF,TGTGCCAGCACCCACCGGGATATCCCCCCAGATACGCAGTATTTT
.,TRBV10-3,TRBJ1-4,.,CAISESPSTNEKLFF,TGTGCCATCAGTGAGTCCCCCTCAACTAATGAAAAACTGTTTTTT